A selection of T cell receptor beta chains follows, all from one sample in a study of monozygotic twins with inflammatory bowel disease. TCRdb reanalyzed the 5' RACE reads, giving one entry per CDR3 protein sequence and no DNA. The table for this sample gives approximately 140,000 distinct CDR3 sequences. The sequencing sample was made of blood. The receptors shown here come from a human donor with ulcerative colitis or Crohn's disease, or a healthy co-twin of an affected twin (not recorded which). The CDR3 runs from the conserved cysteine through the conserved F or W.

J gene	V gene	CDR3 protein
TRBJ2-7	TRBV4-1	CASSQANGGPRYEQYF
TRBJ2-1	TRBV7-8	CASSRRLAGTNEQFF
TRBJ1-3	TRBV7-6	CASSVQGISGNTIYF
TRBJ2-7	TRBV4-1	CASSQDTLSLREQYF
TRBJ2-7	TRBV9	CASSVDPQRSYEQYF
TRBJ1-2	TRBV5-1	CASSDGQGPTGYTF
TRBJ2-7	TRBV5-1	CASRPGLGVYEQYF
TRBJ2-2	TRBV25-1	CASSEFVLGLAGRGTGELFF
TRBJ1-1	TRBV6-5	CASSHDVRAEAFF
TRBJ1-5	TRBV7-2	CASSLRPAWTGNQPQHF
TRBJ2-7	TRBV3-1	CASSQFRTGSYEQYF
TRBJ2-4	TRBV7-2	CASSSGLAGQVQYF
TRBJ1-5	TRBV4-3	CASSQDTNSNQPQHF
TRBJ2-3	TRBV28	CASSTPLDRASTDTQYF
TRBJ2-1	TRBV5-1	CASSLTSGGLNEQFF
TRBJ2-7	TRBV20-1	CSAKGGTYEQYF
TRBJ1-6	TRBV9	CASSVAIEVTLDSPLHF
TRBJ1-6	TRBV12-3/TRBV12-4	CASSSGTLHNSPLHF
TRBJ1-5	TRBV19	CASTMMAGGGQPQHF
TRBJ2-5	TRBV7-2	CASSLGLGAETQYF
TRBJ2-7	TRBV5-1	CASSLLNGATYEQYF
TRBJ1-1	TRBV27	CASRTDRAGRMNTEAFF
TRBJ1-2	TRBV6-1	CASSWGGSSYGYTF
TRBJ1-6	TRBV20-1	CSAPGTTGSPLHF
TRBJ1-5	TRBV12-3/TRBV12-4	CASAWGGNQPQHF
TRBJ2-2	TRBV12-3/TRBV12-4	CASRTGQTGELFF
TRBJ2-1	TRBV20-1	CSPRQGSYNEQFF
TRBJ2-3	TRBV11-3	CASSLESGDSSTDTQYF
TRBJ2-7	TRBV11-2	CASSLEYKGEQYF
TRBJ2-1	TRBV6-1	CASSHPWASPEQFF
TRBJ1-1	TRBV7-2	CASSLGQGAMNTEAFF
TRBJ2-7	TRBV20-1	CSATEGTYEQYF
TRBJ1-3	TRBV6-5	CASSYEGGLKNTIYF
TRBJ1-2	TRBV6-1	CASSQRRTGAYDYGYTF
TRBJ1-2	TRBV6-1	CASTEQGSNYGYTF
TRBJ1-3	TRBV5-5	CASSSEDSGNTIYF
TRBJ2-3	TRBV5-1	CASSLMGAADTQYF
TRBJ1-6	TRBV7-2	CATGLLSSYNSPLHF
TRBJ1-5	TRBV6-4	CASSPERDQPQHF
TRBJ2-1	TRBV4-2	CASSQSGLLYNEQFF
TRBJ2-1	TRBV9	CASSVTEINEQFF
TRBJ2-3	TRBV5-5	CASSLEDRGVADTQYF
TRBJ1-4	TRBV9	CASSNQGQKNEKLFF
TRBJ2-7	TRBV11-1	CASSYDQRSIFYEQYF
TRBJ2-5	TRBV20-1	CSARYAGGKETQYF
TRBJ1-4	TRBV5-1	CASSATGATNEKLFF
TRBJ2-5	TRBV5-4	CASSPRGGGLRQTQYF
TRBJ2-7	TRBV20-1	CSALHGTVSYEQYF
TRBJ2-7	TRBV5-5	CASSRGGTAFEGEQYF
TRBJ1-4	TRBV7-2	CASSLAPMDEKLFF
TRBJ2-7	TRBV6-2/TRBV6-3	CASSYPGASYEQYF
TRBJ1-5	TRBV5-1	CASSYGTGGQPQHF
TRBJ1-6	TRBV20-1	CSARGTGGFSSPLHF
TRBJ1-2	TRBV20-1	CSARRGRGSYGYTF
TRBJ2-5	TRBV30	CAWSAGKTQYF
TRBJ2-1	TRBV7-3	CASSLPPGLAAGEQFF
TRBJ2-4	TRBV19	CASRLAADRAKNIQYF